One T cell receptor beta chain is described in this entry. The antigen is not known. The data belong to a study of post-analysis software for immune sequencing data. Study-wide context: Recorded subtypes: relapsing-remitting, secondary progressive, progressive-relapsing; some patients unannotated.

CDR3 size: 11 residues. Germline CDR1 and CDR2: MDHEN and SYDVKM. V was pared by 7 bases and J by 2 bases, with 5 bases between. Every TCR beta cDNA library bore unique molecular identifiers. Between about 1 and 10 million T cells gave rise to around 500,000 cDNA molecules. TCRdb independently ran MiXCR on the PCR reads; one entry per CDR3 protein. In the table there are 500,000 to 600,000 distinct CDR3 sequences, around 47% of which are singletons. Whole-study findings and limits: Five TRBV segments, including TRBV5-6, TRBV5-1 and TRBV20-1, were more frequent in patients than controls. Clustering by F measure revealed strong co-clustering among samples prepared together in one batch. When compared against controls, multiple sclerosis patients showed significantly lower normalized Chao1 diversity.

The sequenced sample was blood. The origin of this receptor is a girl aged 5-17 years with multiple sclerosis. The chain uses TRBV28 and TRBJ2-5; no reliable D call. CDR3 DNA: TGTGCCAGCAAGGTACAAGAGACCCAGTACTTC. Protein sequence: CASKVQETQYF. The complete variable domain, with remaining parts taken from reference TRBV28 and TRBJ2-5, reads DVKVTQSSRYLVKRTGEKVFLECVQDMDHENMFWYRQDPGLGLRLIYFSYDVKMKEKGDIPEGYSVSREKKERFSLILESASTNQTSMYLCASKVQETQYFGPGTRLLVL.